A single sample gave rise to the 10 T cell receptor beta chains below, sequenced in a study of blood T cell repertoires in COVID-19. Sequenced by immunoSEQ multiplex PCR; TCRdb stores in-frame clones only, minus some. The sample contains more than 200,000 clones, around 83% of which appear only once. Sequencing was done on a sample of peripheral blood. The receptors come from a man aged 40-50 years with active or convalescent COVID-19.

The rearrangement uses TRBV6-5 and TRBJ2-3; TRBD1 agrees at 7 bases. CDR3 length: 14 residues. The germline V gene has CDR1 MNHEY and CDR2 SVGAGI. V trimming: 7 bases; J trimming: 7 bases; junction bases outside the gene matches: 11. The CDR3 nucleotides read TGTGCCAGCACCCAGCCAGGGGGTTTGAATACGCAGTATTTT. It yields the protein CASTQPGGLNTQYF.

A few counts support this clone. The CDR3 bases are TGCGCCAGCAGCCAAGATTGGGCCTATAGCAATCAGCCCCAGCATTTT. Translated, it gives CASSQDWAYSNQPQHF. The chain has TRBV4-1 and TRBJ1-5; D unclear. The length of the CDR3 is 16 residues. V lost 0 bases to trimming and J lost 0 bases, with 9 bases between them. Germline V gene sequence: CDR1 MGHRA, CDR2 YSYEKL.

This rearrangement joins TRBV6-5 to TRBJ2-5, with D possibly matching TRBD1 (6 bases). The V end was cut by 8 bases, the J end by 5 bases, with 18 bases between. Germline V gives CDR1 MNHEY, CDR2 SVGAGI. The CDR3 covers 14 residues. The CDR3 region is CASGRQDPRETQYF. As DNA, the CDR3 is TGTGCCAGCGGGAGACAGGATCCACGGGAGACCCAGTACTTC.

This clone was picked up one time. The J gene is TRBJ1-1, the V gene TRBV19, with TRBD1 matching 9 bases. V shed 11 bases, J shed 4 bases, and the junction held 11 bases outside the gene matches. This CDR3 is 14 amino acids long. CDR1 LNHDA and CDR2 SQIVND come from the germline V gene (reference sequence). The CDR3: CASKTTGGATEAFF. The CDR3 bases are TGTGCCTCAAAAACGACAGGGGGTGCCACTGAAGCTTTCTTT.

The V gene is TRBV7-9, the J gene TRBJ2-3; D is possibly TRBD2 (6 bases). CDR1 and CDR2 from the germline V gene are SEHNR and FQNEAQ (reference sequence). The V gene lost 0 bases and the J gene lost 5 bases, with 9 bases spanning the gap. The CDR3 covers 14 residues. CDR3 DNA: TGTGCCAGCAGCTTAGCTTTGGGGGGAGATACGCAGTATTTT. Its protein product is CASSLALGGDTQYF.

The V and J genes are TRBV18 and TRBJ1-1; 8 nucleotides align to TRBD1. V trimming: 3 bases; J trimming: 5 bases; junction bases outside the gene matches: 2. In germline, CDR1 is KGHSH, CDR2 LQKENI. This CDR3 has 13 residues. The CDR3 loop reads CASSPRTGTEAFF. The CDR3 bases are TGTGCCAGCTCACCGCGGACAGGGACTGAAGCTTTCTTT.

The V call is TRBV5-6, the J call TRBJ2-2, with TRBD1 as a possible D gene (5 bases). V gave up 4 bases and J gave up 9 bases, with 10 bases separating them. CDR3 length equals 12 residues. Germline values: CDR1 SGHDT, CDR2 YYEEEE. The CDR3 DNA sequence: TGTGCCAGCAGCCTGCCAGGGAGGGAGCTGTTTTTT. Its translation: CASSLPGRELFF.

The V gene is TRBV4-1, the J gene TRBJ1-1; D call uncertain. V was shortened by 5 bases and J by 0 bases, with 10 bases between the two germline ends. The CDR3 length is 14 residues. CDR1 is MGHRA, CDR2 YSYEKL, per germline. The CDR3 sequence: CASSSAGMNTEAFF. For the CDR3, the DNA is TGCGCCAGCAGCTCAGCGGGTATGAACACTGAAGCTTTCTTT.

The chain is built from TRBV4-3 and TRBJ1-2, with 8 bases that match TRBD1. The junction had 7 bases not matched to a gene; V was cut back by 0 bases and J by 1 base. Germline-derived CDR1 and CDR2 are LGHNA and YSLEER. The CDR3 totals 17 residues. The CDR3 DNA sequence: TGCGCCAGCAGCCAAGAAGCCGGGACAGGAAGTAACTATGGCTACACCTTC. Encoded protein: CASSQEAGTGSNYGYTF.

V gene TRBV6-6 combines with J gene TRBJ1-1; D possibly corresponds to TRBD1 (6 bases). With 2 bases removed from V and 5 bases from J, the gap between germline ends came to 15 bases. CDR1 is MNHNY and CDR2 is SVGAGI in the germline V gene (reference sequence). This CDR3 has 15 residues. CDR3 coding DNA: TGTGCCAGCAGTTACCCCCTTGGGGGCGGAACTGAAGCTTTCTTT. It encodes CASSYPLGGGTEAFF.